These T cell receptor beta chains were read from a single sample in a study of T cell responses to AZD1222 COVID-19 vaccine. This table comes from immunoSEQ multiplex PCR, and its TCRdb copy is limited to in-frame clones, with some not included. The repertoire holds 130,000 or so clones, with approximately 90% as singletons. Source: peripheral blood, taken on day 0 of AZD1222 vaccination. These receptors came from an adult in good health. CDR3s include the opening cysteine and the closing phenylalanine or tryptophan. The order of the fields is D gene, V gene, J gene, clone size, CDR3 protein, CDR3 DNA. A D gene is named only where the DNA matches it firmly. Some rows have no size entry. The others give once, few or many, or a class for an expanded clone.

>-|TRBV21-1|TRBJ1-2|-
CASRKRGSLPYGYTF
TGTGCCAGCAGGAAAAGGGGCTCACTTCCCTATGGCTACACCTTC
>TRBD1|TRBV6-6|TRBJ1-6|-
CASSYSARGGSPLHF
TGTGCCAGCAGTTACTCGGCCAGGGGGGGTTCACCCCTCCACTTT
>-|TRBV6-2/TRBV6-3|TRBJ2-5|-
CASSYAGLVRETQYF
TGTGCCAGCAGTTACGCAGGACTGGTCCGGGAGACCCAGTACTTC
>-|TRBV7-9|TRBJ1-2|-
CASSLAENGYTF
TGTGCCAGCAGCTTAGCCGAGAATGGCTACACCTTC
>-|TRBV18|TRBJ1-1|-
CASSPRDGEETEAFF
TGTGCCAGCTCACCACGGGACGGAGAGGAAACTGAAGCTTTCTTT
>-|TRBV5-4|TRBJ2-1|-
CASSPTSGAYNEQFF
TGTGCCAGCAGCCCAACCTCGGGGGCCTACAATGAGCAGTTCTTC
>-|TRBV5-1|TRBJ2-3|-
CASRTRTTDTQYF
TGCGCCAGCAGAACCAGGACTACAGATACGCAGTATTTT
>-|TRBV6-1|TRBJ2-6|-
CASSESSGANVLTF
TGTGCCAGCAGTGAATCCTCTGGGGCCAACGTCCTGACTTTC
>TRBD2|TRBV5-1|TRBJ2-1|-
CASSLVPGRTYYNEQFF
TGCGCCAGCAGCTTGGTTCCCGGGAGGACCTACTACAATGAGCAGTTCTTC
>-|TRBV4-1|TRBJ1-1|once
CASSQADRKDEAFF
TGCGCCAGCAGCCAAGCCGACCGGAAAGATGAAGCTTTCTTT
>-|TRBV18|TRBJ2-1|once
CASSPMDSHNEQFF
TGTGCCAGCTCACCTATGGACAGTCACAATGAGCAGTTCTTC
>TRBD1|TRBV5-8|TRBJ2-7|-
CASSLWDRGFYEQYF
TGTGCCAGCAGCTTGTGGGACAGGGGGTTCTACGAGCAGTACTTC
>-|TRBV2|TRBJ1-4|-
CASSDSGRLNEKLFF
TGTGCCAGCAGTGATTCGGGCAGACTCAATGAAAAACTGTTTTTT
>-|TRBV24-1|TRBJ1-3|-
CATSRRAVEGNTIYF
TGTGCCACCAGTAGACGCGCGGTCGAGGGAAACACCATATATTTT
>-|TRBV5-4|TRBJ1-3|-
CASSSGTHSGNTIYF
TGTGCCAGCAGCAGTGGGACCCACTCTGGAAACACCATATATTTT
>TRBD1|TRBV18|TRBJ1-4|-
CASSLGTGGNEKLFF
TGTGCCAGCTCACTCGGGACAGGGGGAAATGAAAAACTGTTTTTT
>TRBD2|TRBV7-8|TRBJ2-1|few
CASSPSWREGNNEQFF
TGTGCCAGCAGCCCCTCTTGGAGGGAGGGAAACAATGAGCAGTTCTTC
>TRBD2|TRBV7-9|TRBJ2-1|-
CASSRLAINNEQFF
TGTGCCAGCAGTCGACTAGCGATTAACAATGAGCAGTTCTTC
>-|TRBV12-3/TRBV12-4|TRBJ1-1|-
CASSPLQNTEAFF
TGTGCCAGCAGTCCACTACAGAACACTGAAGCTTTCTTT
>-|TRBV6-2/TRBV6-3|TRBJ1-2|-
CASSYSGAYYGYTF
TGTGCCAGCAGCTACTCAGGGGCTTACTATGGCTACACCTTC
>-|TRBV6-5|TRBJ1-2|-
CASIGDGGYTF
TGTGCCAGCATCGGCGACGGAGGCTACACCTTC
>TRBD1|TRBV7-6|TRBJ2-3|-
CASSPWKGATSTDTQYF
TGTGCCAGCAGCCCCTGGAAGGGGGCCACTAGCACAGATACGCAGTATTTT
>-|TRBV10-3|TRBJ1-1|-
CAISEPYKQGNTEAFF
TGTGCCATCAGTGAGCCCTATAAACAGGGGAACACTGAAGCTTTCTTT
>-|TRBV15|TRBJ1-3|-
CATSRGTGLSSGNTIYF
TGTGCCACCAGCAGAGGGACCGGCCTTAGCTCTGGAAACACCATATATTTT
>-|TRBV27|TRBJ1-6|-
CASSLGTSYNSPLHF
TGTGCCAGCAGTTTGGGGACATCGTATAATTCACCCCTCCACTTT
>-|TRBV6-5|TRBJ1-4|-
CASSSHGGNEKLFF
TGTGCCAGCAGTTCCCACGGGGGTAATGAAAAACTGTTTTTT
>-|TRBV2|TRBJ1-3|-
CASTPGFSGNTIYF
TGTGCCAGCACTCCGGGGTTCTCTGGAAACACCATATATTTT
>-|TRBV7-9|TRBJ2-2|-
CASSLGMLNTGELFF
TGTGCCAGCAGCTTAGGGATGCTAAACACCGGGGAGCTGTTTTTT
>TRBD1|TRBV6-5|TRBJ1-2|once
CASSITGTGFYGYTF
TGTGCCAGCAGTATAACCGGGACAGGGTTCTATGGCTACACCTTC
>TRBD2|TRBV7-3|TRBJ2-3|-
CASSSGLAPDTQYF
TGTGCCAGCAGCTCTGGACTAGCCCCCGATACGCAGTATTTT
>TRBD1|TRBV5-5|TRBJ1-1|-
CASSTGQGFSPEAFF
TGTGCCAGCAGTACCGGACAGGGGTTTTCCCCTGAAGCTTTCTTT
>-|TRBV5-1|TRBJ1-3|-
CASSLGVRNTIYF
TGCGCCAGCAGCTTGGGAGTAAGAAACACCATATATTTT
>-|TRBV6-5|TRBJ2-1|few
CASSYSTGAGYNEQFF
TGTGCCAGCAGTTACTCGACCGGGGCTGGCTACAATGAGCAGTTCTTC
>-|TRBV5-1|TRBJ2-5|-
CASYGGGPQTQYF
TGCGCCAGTTATGGAGGGGGGCCCCAGACCCAGTACTTC
>TRBD2|TRBV7-2|TRBJ2-1|-
CASSLGQVTSGGRNEQFF
TGTGCCAGCAGCTTAGGCCAGGTTACTAGCGGGGGACGGAATGAGCAGTTCTTC
>-|TRBV4-1|TRBJ1-1|-
CASSLPRDTLNTEAFF
TGCGCCAGCAGCCTCCCCCGGGACACCTTGAACACTGAAGCTTTCTTT
>TRBD2|TRBV7-9|TRBJ2-2|-
CASSLEAGGAGGGELFF
TGTGCCAGCAGCTTAGAGGCGGGGGGTGCCGGAGGCGGGGAGCTGTTTTTT
>-|TRBV6-5|TRBJ1-4|few
CASSYGGGRGEKLFF
TGTGCCAGCAGTTACGGAGGGGGTCGGGGAGAAAAACTGTTTTTT
>TRBD1|TRBV19|TRBJ1-1|-
CASKPQGAFTEAFF
TGTGCCAGTAAACCACAGGGGGCTTTCACTGAAGCTTTCTTT
>TRBD2|TRBV7-9|TRBJ2-1|-
CASSRGGYEQFF
TGTGCCAGCAGCCGGGGAGGGTATGAGCAGTTCTTC
>-|TRBV4-3|TRBJ1-2|few
CASSQDPGAGYTF
TGCGCCAGCAGCCAAGACCCGGGGGCAGGCTACACCTTC
>-|TRBV30|TRBJ1-2|-
CAWRKRTGANYGYTF
TGTGCCTGGAGAAAGAGAACCGGAGCTAACTATGGCTACACCTTC
>TRBD1|TRBV30|TRBJ1-5|once
CAWSRGTGVTSQPQHF
TGTGCCTGGAGTCGAGGGACAGGGGTTACGAGTCAGCCCCAGCATTTT
>-|TRBV3-1/TRBV3-2|TRBJ1-3|-
CASSQGGSGNTIYF
TGTGCCAGCAGCCAGGGGGGGTCTGGAAACACCATATATTTT